The clone carrying this T cell receptor beta chain appeared a single time. This record belongs to a study of control samples from healthy donors and cancer patients. The table came from immunoSEQ multiplex PCR; TCRdb's copy has only in-frame clones and leaves some out. This table has 130,000 or so clones, approximately 89% appearing once. V lost 0 bases to trimming and J lost 5 bases, with 13 bases between them. The CDR3 sequence is 15 residues long. The germline V gene has CDR1 SGHVS and CDR2 FQNEAQ. The receptor was isolated from a man aged 50-59 years with head and neck cancer. Sequenced material: PBMCs. This chain joins TRBV7-8 and TRBJ1-1; weak D call: TRBD1 (5 bases). The CDR3 DNA sequence: TGTGCCAGCAGCTTAGCTAGGGCAGGGATAACTGAAGCTTTCTTT. This codes for CASSLARAGITEAFF.